The T cell receptor (beta chain) described here comes from a study of T cell clones after liver transplantation. On the study more broadly: Immunosuppression withdrawal was tried within 2 years after liver transplantation in this trial. The study's findings and limits: In two subjects, few donor cells limited the measurable donor-reactive repertoire. Rather than being deleted, graft donor-reactive T cells may have moved into the graft.

Germline V gene lookup returns CDR1 SGHKS and CDR2 YYEKEE (reference sequence). Trimming took 3 bases from V and 6 from J; bases not matched to a gene: 8. The CDR3 runs 15 residues. This clone has more than one count but fewer than ten. Its target is not known. Data came from immunoSEQ multiplex PCR; TCRdb stores just in-frame clones and leaves some out. The table lists 50,000 to 60,000 clones, 60% to 80% of them singletons, with nearly 10% in the top ten. Specimen: CD4+ T cells from blood, collected at the 22-month timepoint. This clonotype originated in a human patient who received a liver transplant. The T cells may come from the graft donor. This chain links TRBV5-5 with TRBJ2-2; 7 bases agree with TRBD1. The CDR3 bases are TGTGCCAGCAGCTCAACGGCAGGGGGATCCGGGGAGCTGTTTTTT. This translates into CASSSTAGGSGELFF. Looking up the rest from reference TRBV5-5 and TRBJ2-2 gives the full variable domain: DAGVTQSPTHLIKTRGQQVTLRCSPISGHKSVSWYQQVLGQGPQFIFQYYEKEERGRGNFPDRFSARQFPNYSSELNVNALLLGDSALYLCASSSTAGGSGELFFGEGSRLTVL.